This record looks at one TCR beta chain sequence and its context. These data come from a study of CD8+ T cells in alopecia areata. Study information: Treated patients were given 5 to 10 mg oral tofacitinib twice daily.

This CDR3 has 13 amino acids. CDR1 MGHDK and CDR2 SYGVNS come from the germline V gene. Trimming left V 4 bases short and J 4 bases short, with 10 bases between. This sample's treatment: oral pan-JAK inhibitor, 5-10 mg twice daily. After isolation, RNA underwent reverse transcription to generate cDNA as the sequencing template. Assay: immunoSEQ multiplex PCR; the TCRdb copy retains only in-frame clones and omits some. The table records 180,000 or so clones, approximately 51% of them present only once. This sequence originates from a human donor with alopecia areata. The chain carries TRBV25-1 and TRBJ2-5, with a possible D match to TRBD1 (5 bases). The material sequenced was CD8+ T cells sorted from blood, taken around week 53, from a patient treated with tofacitinib. The CDR3 DNA sequence: TGTGCCAGCAGTGGTCTGACAGTAGAGACCCAGTACTTC. Amino acid sequence: CASSGLTVETQYF.